Listed below are T cell receptor beta chains from one sample, sequenced in a study of Ad26.COV2.S vaccination and SARS-CoV-2 variants. Sequenced by immunoSEQ multiplex PCR; TCRdb stores in-frame clones only, minus some. The data contain hundreds of thousands of clones, roughly 91% of them singletons. This specimen consisted of peripheral blood, obtained in a trial of Ad26.COV2.S vaccine versus placebo. The receptors derive from a person between 18 and 65 years old who received the Ad26.COV2.S COVID-19 vaccine or a placebo. Both conserved end residues are part of each CDR3. A D gene is named only where the DNA matches it firmly. The listing skips clone size in some rows; elsewhere it reads once, few, many or a size class.

NA,TRBJ2-1,TRBV5-5,NA,TGTGCCAGCAGCTTGGCAGTGGGGTCCTACAATGAGCAGTTCTTC,CASSLAVGSYNEQFF
NA,TRBJ1-6,TRBV7-2,NA,TGTGCCAGCAGCGTCTCACAGGGCCGGAGCTATAATTCACCCCTCCACTTT,CASSVSQGRSYNSPLHF
once,TRBJ2-1,TRBV2,TRBD2,TGTGCCAGCTCGGTGACTAGCGGGAGCTCCTACAATGAGCAGTTCTTC,CASSVTSGSSYNEQFF
NA,TRBJ1-5,TRBV6-2/TRBV6-3,NA,TGTGCCAGCAGTTACTTTTTCAGGGGTAGTCAGCCCCAGCATTTT,CASSYFFRGSQPQHF
NA,TRBJ1-1,TRBV5-1,TRBD1,TGCGCCAGCAGCTTCGGGACAGGGAACACTGAAGCTTTCTTT,CASSFGTGNTEAFF
NA,TRBJ1-3,TRBV5-1,NA,TGCGCCAGCCGAGTAGGCCTCGCCTCTGGAAACACCATATATTTT,CASRVGLASGNTIYF
NA,TRBJ1-5,TRBV6-1,TRBD1,TGTGCCAGCAGTGACAGGGGGAATCAGCCCCAGCATTTT,CASSDRGNQPQHF
NA,TRBJ1-2,TRBV28,NA,TGTGCCAGCAGTTTGCCCGGGACACGAATTAACTATGGCTACACCTTC,CASSLPGTRINYGYTF
NA,TRBJ1-6,TRBV4-3,NA,TGCGCCAGCAGCCAAGATTCACAGGGTAACTCACCCCTCCACTTT,CASSQDSQGNSPLHF
NA,TRBJ1-5,TRBV2,TRBD1,TGTGCCAGCACCACGGACAGGGGAAGCAATCAGCCCCAGCATTTT,CASTTDRGSNQPQHF
NA,TRBJ2-2,TRBV5-1,TRBD2,TGCGCCAGCAGGAACCCCGGGACTAGCTTGGGGGAGCTGTTTTTT,CASRNPGTSLGELFF
NA,TRBJ1-4,TRBV4-3,NA,TGCGCCAGCAGCCAAATTCTAACAGGGCTAACTAATGAAAAACTGTTTTTT,CASSQILTGLTNEKLFF
NA,TRBJ2-1,TRBV19,TRBD1,TGTGCCAGTAGTTTGACAGGGGATAACAATGAGCAGTTCTTC,CASSLTGDNNEQFF
few,TRBJ1-4,TRBV4-1,NA,TGCGCCAGCAGCCTGACGGATGAAACTAATGAAAAACTGTTTTTT,CASSLTDETNEKLFF
NA,TRBJ2-2,TRBV27,NA,TGTGCCAGCAGTTTAAGTACGAACACCGGGGAGCTGTTTTTT,CASSLSTNTGELFF
NA,TRBJ2-7,TRBV5-4,NA,TGTGCCAGCAGCTTGGCCGACGGGAGCTACGAGCAGTACTTC,CASSLADGSYEQYF
NA,TRBJ1-1,TRBV6-2/TRBV6-3,TRBD1,TGTGCCAGCAGTTACTCGCCCGCATCTAGGGGACAGAGGTTCGGAGCTTTCTTT,CASSYSPASRGQRFGAFF
NA,TRBJ2-1,TRBV7-8,NA,TGTGCCAGCAGCTTAGGAAGGAGGAATGAGCAGTTCTTC,CASSLGRRNEQFF
NA,TRBJ1-5,TRBV19,NA,TGTGCCAGTAATAACTGGGGTTTTAGCAATCAGCCCCAGCATTTT,CASNNWGFSNQPQHF
NA,TRBJ1-4,TRBV9,TRBD1,TGTGCCAGCAGCGGGGGACAGGGACATGAAAAACTGTTTTTT,CASSGGQGHEKLFF
NA,TRBJ1-1,TRBV7-9,NA,TGTGCCAGCAGCTTAATCCCGGACGGGGGTCACACTGAAGCTTTCTTT,CASSLIPDGGHTEAFF
once,TRBJ2-5,TRBV7-9,NA,TGTGCCAGCAGCCCAATCTTAGGGTTGACCCAAGAGACCCAGTACTTC,CASSPILGLTQETQYF
NA,TRBJ1-1,TRBV19,TRBD1,TGTGCCAGTAATAGGGACAGGGGGTCCACTGAAGCTTTCTTT,CASNRDRGSTEAFF
NA,TRBJ2-7,TRBV7-9,NA,TGTGCCAGCAGCCCTCGGGGTGAGAACCCAGCCCTTTACGAGCAGTACTTC,CASSPRGENPALYEQYF
NA,TRBJ1-2,TRBV19,NA,TGTGCCAGTAGTATTTTAGGACACAGAGGCTACACCTTC,CASSILGHRGYTF
NA,TRBJ1-4,TRBV6-5,NA,TGTGCCAGCAGTTCAGGAGGGGTGGCTAATGAAAAACTGTTTTTT,CASSSGGVANEKLFF
NA,TRBJ1-4,TRBV28,TRBD1,TGTGCCAGCAGTTTAGCCAGACAGGGGACAGGGGAAAAACTGTTTTTT,CASSLARQGTGEKLFF
NA,TRBJ1-1,TRBV6-2/TRBV6-3,NA,TGTGCCAGCAGTTACTCCCAGGTAGCTCTCGGGGGGAACACTGAAGCTTTCTTT,CASSYSQVALGGNTEAFF
NA,TRBJ1-1,TRBV7-3,NA,TGTGCCAGCAGCTTACGACAGAACACTGAAGCTTTCTTT,CASSLRQNTEAFF
NA,TRBJ2-2,TRBV2,TRBD2,TGTGCCAGCAGTGAACGGACTAGCGGGTGGCCCACCGGGGAGCTGTTTTTT,CASSERTSGWPTGELFF
NA,TRBJ2-3,TRBV6-5,NA,TGTGCCAGCAGTTTGCAAAGCAATACGCAGTATTTT,CASSLQSNTQYF
NA,TRBJ1-1,TRBV7-8,NA,TGTGCCAGCACCTTCCCGGGGAACACTGAAGCTTTCTTT,CASTFPGNTEAFF
few,TRBJ1-2,TRBV18,NA,TGTGCCAGCTCACCCGGACAGCTCTATGGCTACACCTTC,CASSPGQLYGYTF
NA,TRBJ2-2,TRBV5-1,NA,TGCGCCAGCAGCTTGGTGTCCACCGGGGAGCTGTTTTTT,CASSLVSTGELFF
NA,TRBJ2-1,TRBV5-4,NA,TGTGCCAGCAGCCGCGGACTAGGGGGGAACAATGAGCAGTTCTTC,CASSRGLGGNNEQFF
NA,TRBJ2-1,TRBV15,NA,TGTGCCACCAGCAGAGCCACAGGCGGGCAGTTCTTC,CATSRATGGQFF
NA,TRBJ1-2,TRBV14,NA,TGTGCCAGCAGCCCGATACGGACCGACTGGGGTGGCTACACCTTC,CASSPIRTDWGGYTF
NA,TRBJ2-3,TRBV19,TRBD2,TGTGCCAGTAGTATAGCGGGAGGGCCGGATACGCAGTATTTT,CASSIAGGPDTQYF
NA,TRBJ2-1,TRBV2,TRBD2,TGTGCCAGCAGCCCCCTAGCGGGAGGGCCCAATGAGCAGTTCTTC,CASSPLAGGPNEQFF